The clone carrying this T cell receptor (beta chain) was counted only a few times. Its specificity is not known. The data were taken from a study of identical twins. TCRdb ran MiXCR on the 5' RACE reads and lists one entry per CDR3 protein. This sample yields approximately 260,000 distinct CDR3 sequences, of which approximately 8.3% are seen a single time; 3% belongs to the top ten. Notes on the study in general: Out-of-frame alpha sequences shared between twins exhibited an excess of low generation probability.

This CDR3 region has 13 residues. The ends were cut back, 4 bases at V and 5 bases at J, with 11 bases in the middle. CDR1 is MNHEY and CDR2 is SVGEGT in the germline V gene. The data were also submitted as part of a second study, on yellow fever vaccine responses in identical twins.

V gene TRBV6-2 or TRBV6-3 combines with J gene TRBJ1-2; no clear D gene. This receptor was obtained from a woman aged 18 to 35 in good health. Sequencing was carried out using CD8+ T cells sorted from blood. CDR3 amino acids: CASSSRQRYGYTF. In DNA form, the CDR3 reads TGTGCCAGCAGTTCCCGGCAGCGTTATGGCTACACCTTC.